The T cell receptor beta chain under discussion was sequenced for a study of blood T cell repertoires in COVID-19. Germline V gene lookup returns CDR1 SGHTA and CDR2 FQGNSA. The CDR3 is 14 residues long. Trimming left V 1 base short and J 1 base short, with 7 bases between. The method was immunoSEQ multiplex PCR; TCRdb's version includes in-frame clones alone and lacks a portion of them. This table holds about 84,000 clones, about 73% found once. The V call is TRBV7-2, the J call TRBJ1-1, with D unclear. The sequence was obtained from a man aged 50 or older with active or convalescent COVID-19. Sequenced input: peripheral blood. The CDR3 DNA is TGTGCCAGCAGCTTAGATAACGGGAACACTGAAGCTTTCTTT. Its protein is CASSLDNGNTEAFF.